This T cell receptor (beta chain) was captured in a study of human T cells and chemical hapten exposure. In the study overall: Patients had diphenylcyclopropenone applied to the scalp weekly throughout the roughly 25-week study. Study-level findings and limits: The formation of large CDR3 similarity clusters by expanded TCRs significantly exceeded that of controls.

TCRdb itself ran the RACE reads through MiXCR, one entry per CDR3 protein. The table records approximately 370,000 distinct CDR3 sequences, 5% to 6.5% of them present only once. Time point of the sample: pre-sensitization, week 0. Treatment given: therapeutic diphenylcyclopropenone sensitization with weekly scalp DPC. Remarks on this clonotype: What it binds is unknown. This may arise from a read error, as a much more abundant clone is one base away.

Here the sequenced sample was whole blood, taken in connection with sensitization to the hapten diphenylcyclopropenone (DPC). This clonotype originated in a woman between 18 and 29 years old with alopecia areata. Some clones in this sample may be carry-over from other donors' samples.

This CDR3 is CASMNREEKLYF. CDR3 nucleotides: TGTGCCAGCATGAACAGGGAAGAAAAACTGTATTTT. The chain links TRBV2 to TRBJ1-4; tentatively, D is TRBD1 (6 bases). CDR1 is SNHLY and CDR2 is FYNNEI in the germline V gene. This CDR3 spans 12 amino acids.